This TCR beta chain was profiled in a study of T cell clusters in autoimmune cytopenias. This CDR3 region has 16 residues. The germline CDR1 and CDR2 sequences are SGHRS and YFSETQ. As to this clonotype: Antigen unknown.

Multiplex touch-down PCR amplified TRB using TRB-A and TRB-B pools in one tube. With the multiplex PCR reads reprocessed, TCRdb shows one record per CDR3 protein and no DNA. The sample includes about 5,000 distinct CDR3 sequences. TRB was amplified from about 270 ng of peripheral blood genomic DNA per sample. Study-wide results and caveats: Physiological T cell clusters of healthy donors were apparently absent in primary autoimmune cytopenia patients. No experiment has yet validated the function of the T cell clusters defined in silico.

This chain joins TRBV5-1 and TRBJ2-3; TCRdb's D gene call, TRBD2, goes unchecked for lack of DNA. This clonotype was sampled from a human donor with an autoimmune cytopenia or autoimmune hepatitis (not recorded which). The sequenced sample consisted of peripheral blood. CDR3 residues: CASSLTISGSTDTQYF.